This TCR beta chain stems from a study of cytomegalovirus exposure and HLA in healthy donors. Notes on the study in general: Confirmation was obtained in vitro that a few CMV-associated chains are specific for CMV antigens. What TCR beta sequences reportedly achieved was accurate prediction of HLA-A and HLA-B alleles in most subjects. Differences between HLA loci emerged in a later analysis of TCR association rates, with DRB1 most and HLA-C fewest. Available immune exposure information covered CMV serostatus only.

This clone came up a few times. The target antigen is unknown. This specimen includes other DNA sequences encoding the same CDR3. Use of 60 Vbeta and 13 Jbeta primers characterized the PCR. Here immunoSEQ multiplex PCR was the method, and the copy in TCRdb shows in-frame clones only, minus some. The sample shows approximately 130,000 clones, around 10% of them seen only once. V gave up 6 bases and J gave up 4 bases; unmatched junction bases: 3. In germline, CDR1 is SEHNR, CDR2 FQNEAQ (reference sequence). The CDR3 is 12 residues long. Sequencing was performed on PBMCs. The chain carries TRBV7-9 and TRBJ2-7, with 7 nucleotides matching TRBD1. This clonotype was sampled from a woman between 40 and 50 years old in good health and CMV-seropositive. The CDR3 protein is CASSRQGYEQYF. The CDR3, as DNA: TGTGCCAGCAGTCGACAGGGTTACGAGCAGTACTTC.